This TCR beta chain originates from a study of Graves' ophthalmopathy and Graves' hyperthyroidism. Study observations and caveats: Most thyroid clonotypes with frequency above 0.001 were detected in blood too.

The authors amplified TCR beta CDR3 regions, and they did so from RNA transcripts for repertoire sequencing. The library came from an HTBI-primed first-round RT-PCR and a second-round multiplex PCR. Each CDR3 protein gets one entry after TCRdb re-called the multiplex PCR reads with MiXCR. The sample lists over 150,000 distinct CDR3 sequences, 30% to 45% occurring once. Comments on this clonotype: The antigen is undetermined.

Certain patients, namely those with other autoimmune diseases, uncontrolled infections, pregnancy or lactation, were excluded. Losses at the gene ends were 6 bases for V and 7 bases for J; bases not matched to a gene: 12. The CDR3 totals 16 residues. This receptor was taken from a woman aged 40 to 49 with Graves' ophthalmopathy. The rearrangement uses TRBV12-3 or TRBV12-4 and TRBJ1-2; 12 bases fit TRBD1. The material sequenced was peripheral blood. CDR3 nucleotides: TGTGCCAGCAGGGCGACTGGGACAGGGGGCTTACGTGGCTACACCTTC. It translates to CASRATGTGGLRGYTF.